This TCR beta chain was documented in a study of T cells expressing NK-cell markers. Overall study context: According to the study, TCR beta repertoires originated from sorted CD3+CD56+NKG2C+, CD3+CD56+NKG2C- and CD3+CD56-NKG2C+ T cells. HCMV seropositivity characterized seven of the eight sequenced donors, and seronegativity one.

A word on this clonotype: As yet, its antigen is unknown.

TCRdb reprocessed the 5' RACE reads and reports one entry per CDR3 protein, with no DNA. The table for this sample gives 500,000 to 700,000 distinct CDR3 sequences. Germline V gene sequence: CDR1 DFQATT, CDR2 SNEGSKA (reference sequence). The CDR3 sequence is 15 residues long. General study points: HCMV specificity of the expanded NKG2C+ T cell clones stayed unclear. Several donors' CD3+CD56-NKG2C+ cells were dominated by the same clonotypes.

The clonotype was recovered from a young man in good health. The gene calls are TRBV20-1 and TRBJ2-7. The specimen was blood T cells: a sorted CD56 or NKG2C T cell subset, CD4+ or CD8+ T cells, or bulk PBMC T cells (not recorded which). The CDR3: CSAKGHISIPYEQYF.